This T cell receptor (beta chain) was captured in a study of Graves' ophthalmopathy and Graves' hyperthyroidism. This clonotype was detected many times. Hyperthyroidism patients had new diagnoses, durations under 2 months, and ages of 18 to 65. Amplifying from RNA transcripts, the study obtained TCR beta CDR3 regions. RT-PCR in the first round used HTBI primers; a second-round multiplex PCR followed. Using its own MiXCR run on the multiplex PCR reads, TCRdb lists one record per CDR3 protein. The table shows around 1,000,000 distinct CDR3 sequences, with about 38% occurring only once. This CDR3 is built from 13 residues. CDR1 and CDR2 from the germline V gene are SGHRS and YFSETQ. V was trimmed by 7 bases and J by 1 base, leaving 8 bases between them.

The genes are TRBV5-1 and TRBJ2-2; perhaps TRBD2 as D (5 bases). The sequenced sample consisted of peripheral blood or thyroid tissue (not recorded which). The sequence was collected from an adult man with Graves' hyperthyroidism. CDR3 nucleotides: TGCGCCAGCGCCAGCGGGAACACCGGGGAGCTGTTTTTT. It is translated as CASASGNTGELFF.